These 32 T cell receptor beta chains originate from one sample sequenced in a study of OX40 agonist ivuxolimab in advanced cancers. Only in-frame clones appear in the TCRdb table, and some are missing; sequencing was by immunoSEQ multiplex PCR. The table records some 40,000 clones, 70% to 90% of them present only once. The sample was CD4+ or CD8+ T cells sorted from blood, taken in a trial of the OX40 agonist ivuxolimab. The receptors were gathered from an adult with an advanced solid tumor such as melanoma, head and neck, liver or kidney cancer.

The CDR3 region has the DNA TGTGCCAGCAGCGTAGAGGCAGGGTCTGAAGCTTTCTTT. It is translated as CASSVEAGSEAFF. This chain uses TRBV9 with TRBJ1-1; D may be TRBD1 (5 bases). V dropped 0 bases and J dropped 6 bases, with 9 bases sitting between them. CDR1 is SGDLS and CDR2 is YYNGEE in the germline V gene. The CDR3 has 13 amino acids.

V and J are TRBV5-1 and TRBJ2-7; D is unresolved. From germline, CDR1 is SGHRS and CDR2 YFSETQ. V dropped 0 bases and J dropped 5 bases, with 15 bases sitting between them. The CDR3 covers 15 residues. Here the CDR3 DNA reads TGCGCCAGCAGCTTGGTGTCTATCAGTCGGGACGAGCAGTACTTC. It yields the protein CASSLVSISRDEQYF.

A few counts support this clone. The chain recombines TRBV19 with TRBJ2-2; no clear D gene. This CDR3 has 16 amino acids. Germline V gives CDR1 LNHDA, CDR2 SQIVND (reference sequence). V was shortened by 10 bases and J by 0 bases, with 18 bases between the two germline ends. For the CDR3, the DNA is TGTGCCACCGAACAAACGGACCGATCGAACACCGGGGAGCTGTTTTTT. Protein product: CATEQTDRSNTGELFF.

The chain uses TRBV6-5 and TRBJ2-7, with 9 bases fitting TRBD1. The CDR3 runs 13 residues. The V gene's germline CDR1 is MNHEY and CDR2 SVGAGI. V lost 5 bases to trimming and J lost 3 bases; unmatched junction nucleotides: 2. The CDR3 sequence is CASSDRGNYEQYF. In DNA form, the CDR3 reads TGTGCCAGCAGTGACAGGGGGAACTACGAGCAGTACTTC.

J is TRBJ2-1 and V is TRBV27; D gene unclear. Trimming removed 5 bases at V and 2 bases at J, with 10 bases between. In germline, CDR1 is MNHEY, CDR2 SMNVEV (reference sequence). The CDR3 contains 14 residues. In DNA, the CDR3 is TGTGCCAGCAGTCCTAGTACCACCTACAATGAGCAGTTCTTC. It translates to CASSPSTTYNEQFF.

The CDR3 sequence: CASSELQGYGYTF. Written as DNA, the CDR3 is TGTGCCAGCAGCGAATTACAGGGCTATGGCTACACCTTC. The rearrangement joins TRBV9 to TRBJ1-2, with D tentatively TRBD1 (6 bases). This CDR3 is 13 amino acids long. Trimming stripped 3 bases from V and 4 bases from J, with 10 bases between. CDR1 and CDR2 from the germline V gene are SGDLS and YYNGEE.

The V call is TRBV30, the J call TRBJ2-7; D is ambiguous. The CDR3 loop spans 11 amino acids. V was pared by 0 bases and J by 7 bases, with 7 bases between. CDR1 is GTSNPN and CDR2 is SVGIG in the germline V gene (reference sequence). CDR3 sequence: CAWSVIDEQYF. As DNA, the CDR3 is TGTGCCTGGAGTGTCATAGATGAGCAGTACTTC.

The chain carries TRBV27 and TRBJ2-7; D is uncertain. Trimming cost V 2 bases and J 1 base, with 6 bases left between them. Germline loops: CDR1 MNHEY, CDR2 SMNVEV (reference sequence). CDR3 size: 13 residues. The CDR3 DNA reads as TGTGCCAGCAGTTTAAGGGCTTCCTACGAGCAGTACTTC. It encodes CASSLRASYEQYF.

The rearrangement joins TRBV9 to TRBJ1-4, with D unclear. Per the germline V gene, CDR1 is SGDLS and CDR2 is YYNGEE. This CDR3 region has 15 residues. Trimming cost V 2 bases and J 7 bases, with 15 bases left between them. The CDR3 spells CASSVGGSGREKLFF. CDR3 DNA sequence: TGTGCCAGCAGCGTCGGAGGATCAGGTCGTGAAAAACTGTTTTTT.

This rearrangement joins TRBV6-6 to TRBJ1-4; a possible D gene is TRBD1 (6 bases). Germline V gene lookup returns CDR1 MNHNY and CDR2 SVGAGI (reference sequence). Trimming left V 10 bases short and J 10 bases short, with 22 bases between. This CDR3 has 14 amino acids. In DNA form, the CDR3 reads TGTGCCACGTCTCAGGGGCGGACAGATGGAAAACTGTTTTTT. Protein: CATSQGRTDGKLFF.

The chain has TRBV19 and TRBJ2-1, with D tentatively TRBD2 (5 bases). CDR3 length: 15 residues. Trimming left V 3 bases short and J 9 bases short, with 18 bases between. CDR1 and CDR2 from the germline V gene are LNHDA and SQIVND (reference sequence). The CDR3 region is CASSIGGLASSEQFF. CDR3 sequence (DNA): TGTGCCAGTAGTATTGGAGGACTGGCGAGTAGTGAGCAGTTCTTC. The full variable domain, rest sourced from reference TRBV19 and TRBJ2-1, is DGGITQSPKYLFRKEGQNVTLSCEQNLNHDAMYWYRQDPGQGLRLIYYSQIVNDFQKGDIAEGYSVSREKKESFPLTVTSAQKNPTAFYLCASSIGGLASSEQFFGPGTRLTVL.

The V call is TRBV4-1, the J call TRBJ1-4; TRBD1 matches at 9 bases. J was trimmed by 8 bases and V by 3 bases; bases with no gene match: 1. The CDR3 spans 13 residues. Per the germline V gene, CDR1 is MGHRA and CDR2 is YSYEKL. CDR3 nucleotide sequence: TGCGCCAGCAGCCAGGGGACAGGGGAAAAACTGTTTTTT. This sequence encodes CASSQGTGEKLFF.

This clone was recorded once. The chain uses TRBV11-3 and TRBJ1-1; D gene unclear. V lost 5 bases and J 6 bases, leaving 16 bases between the germline ends. The CDR3 consists of 14 residues. Germline V CDR1 and CDR2: SGHNT, YENEEA. The DNA for the CDR3 is TGTGCCAGCAGCCCGATGAGGACGAGGTCTGAAGCTTTCTTT. Protein: CASSPMRTRSEAFF.

The chain is built from TRBV27 and TRBJ2-3, with D perhaps TRBD2 (6 bases). Per the germline V gene, CDR1 is MNHEY and CDR2 is SMNVEV (reference sequence). Trimming took off 10 bases at V and 2 bases at J, with 22 bases between the two ends. There are 16 residues in the CDR3. In DNA form, the CDR3 reads TGTGCCACCAAGCCCCTAGTCGGGACTTCCACAGATACGCAGTATTTT. This encodes CATKPLVGTSTDTQYF.

The chain links TRBV7-9 to TRBJ1-2; tentatively, D is TRBD1 (5 bases). The V gene's germline CDR1 is SEHNR and CDR2 FQNEAQ (reference sequence). V shed 2 bases and J shed 9 bases, with 10 bases lying between them. This CDR3 has 12 residues. The CDR3 DNA is TGTGCCAGCAGCTTAACAGGAGATAGCTACACCTTC. This gives the protein CASSLTGDSYTF.

The V gene is TRBV7-9, the J gene TRBJ1-2; D is unclear. Per the germline V gene, CDR1 is SEHNR and CDR2 is FQNEAQ (reference sequence). The ends were cut back, 1 base at V and 8 bases at J, with 11 bases in the middle. The CDR3 sequence is 13 residues long. In DNA form, the CDR3 reads TGTGCCAGCAGCTTAGGGGTCGTGTCCGGCTACACCTTC. Its protein is CASSLGVVSGYTF.

The chain is built from TRBV7-6 and TRBJ2-7; 11 nucleotides align to TRBD2. The germline gives CDR1 SGHVS, CDR2 FNYEAQ. The CDR3 contains 17 residues. V lost 0 bases to trimming and J lost 3 bases; unmatched junction nucleotides: 7. The CDR3 is CASSLANIGTSGYEQYF. The DNA of the CDR3 is TGTGCCAGCAGCTTAGCAAATATCGGGACTAGCGGCTACGAGCAGTACTTC.

V and J are TRBV7-3 and TRBJ2-3; a possible D gene is TRBD2 (5 bases). This CDR3 comprises 15 residues. Germline V gene data show CDR1 as SGHTA and CDR2 as FQGTGA. Trimming took 2 bases from V and 3 from J, leaving 12 bases between them. CDR3 nucleotides: TGTGCCAGCAGCTTAGGAACTAGTGGGACAGATACGCAGTATTTT. This encodes CASSLGTSGTDTQYF.

The J gene is TRBJ1-1, the V gene TRBV6-5; 11 nucleotides match TRBD1. This CDR3 contains 15 residues. Germline trimming cut 5 bases from V and 3 bases from J; bases unmatched to any gene: 5. Germline V CDR1 and CDR2: MNHEY, SVGAGI. The CDR3 DNA sequence: TGTGCCAGCAGTCCCGGGACAGGGGGGCACACTGAAGCTTTCTTT. This encodes CASSPGTGGHTEAFF.

Written as DNA, the CDR3 is TGCGCCAGCAGCTTGGCCGATGATACTTTGAACACTGAAGCTTTCTTT. It codes for CASSLADDTLNTEAFF. The chain uses TRBV5-1 and TRBJ1-1, with D unclear. The CDR3 runs to 16 residues. Germline-derived CDR1 and CDR2 are SGHRS and YFSETQ. V was shortened by 0 bases and J by 0 bases, with 12 bases between the two germline ends.

The V and J genes are TRBV16 and TRBJ2-1; D tentatively fits TRBD1 or TRBD2 (5 bases each). The ends were cut back, 3 bases at V and 6 bases at J, with 21 bases in the middle. Per the germline V gene, CDR1 is KGHSY and CDR2 is FQNENV. The CDR3 loop spans 17 amino acids. The CDR3 loop is CASSHVMGVLPFNEQFF. In DNA, the CDR3 is TGTGCCAGCAGCCACGTTATGGGGGTTCTCCCCTTCAATGAGCAGTTCTTC.

The genes are TRBV11-2 and TRBJ2-1, with 12 positions matching TRBD2. Germline-derived CDR1 and CDR2 are SGHAT and FQNNGV. Trimming removed 1 base from V and 7 bases from J; junction bases left unmatched: 8. This CDR3 spans 17 amino acids. CDR3 in DNA: TGTGCCAGCAGCTTAGGTTCACTAGCGGGAGGTGATAATGAGCAGTTCTTC. Translating it yields CASSLGSLAGGDNEQFF.

CDR3 bases: TGTGCCAGCAGCCAGAGAACGAACACCGGGGAGCTGTTTTTT. Translated, it gives CASSQRTNTGELFF. The chain joins TRBV11-3 to TRBJ2-2, with D unresolved. CDR3 length equals 14 residues. Trimming cost V 5 bases and J 0 bases, with 7 bases left between them. Germline CDR1 and CDR2: SGHNT and YENEEA.

V usage is TRBV13 and J usage is TRBJ1-4, with 9 bases fitting TRBD1. The germline V gene encodes CDR1 PRHDT and CDR2 FYEKMQ (reference sequence). V was pared by 7 bases and J by 3 bases, with 9 bases of the junction left unmatched. CDR3 length: 16 residues. The CDR3 sequence is CASTSRRDRANEKLFF. The CDR3 DNA is TGTGCCAGCACCTCTCGGCGGGACAGGGCTAATGAAAAACTGTTTTTT.

This clone was seen only a few times. This rearrangement joins TRBV30 to TRBJ1-1; D not resolved. The germline V and J ends were trimmed by 5 bases and 2 bases, with 12 bases remaining between them. The CDR3 length is 13 residues. Germline values: CDR1 GTSNPN, CDR2 SVGIG (reference sequence). CDR3 coding DNA: TGTGCCTGGGGATTTCCGGGCAACACTGAAGCTTTCTTT. This codes for CAWGFPGNTEAFF.

The CDR3 region has the DNA TGTGCCAGTAGCACAGGGCCGAACACAGATACGCAGTATTTT. Translated, it gives CASSTGPNTDTQYF. The V gene is TRBV9, the J gene TRBJ2-3; D is possibly TRBD1 (6 bases). Trimming removed 8 bases at V and 2 bases at J, with 15 bases between. The CDR3 is 14 residues long. Germline CDR1 reads SGDLS; CDR2 reads YYNGEE.

This clone was observed once. V is TRBV27 and J is TRBJ1-1; D perhaps matches TRBD1 (5 bases). The CDR3 extends over 14 amino acids. The germline V gene encodes CDR1 MNHEY and CDR2 SMNVEV (reference sequence). Trimming stripped 2 bases from V and 3 bases from J, with 10 bases between. The CDR3 protein is CASSLSEGYTEAFF. CDR3 bases: TGTGCCAGCAGTTTAAGTGAGGGGTACACTGAAGCTTTCTTT.

The V call is TRBV7-3, the J call TRBJ1-2, with TRBD1 identical over 10 bases. J was trimmed by 8 bases and V by 6 bases; bases with no gene match: 6. The CDR3 has 13 amino acids. The germline V gene encodes CDR1 SGHTA and CDR2 FQGTGA. The CDR3 nucleotides read TGTGCCAGCAGTTACGGGACAGGGGACGGCTACACCTTC. Encoded protein: CASSYGTGDGYTF.

The rearrangement joins TRBV13 to TRBJ2-1; the D is unclear. CDR3 length: 14 amino acids. Germline V gene data show CDR1 as PRHDT and CDR2 as FYEKMQ (reference sequence). Trimming left V 0 bases short and J 7 bases short, with 10 bases between. CDR3 DNA: TGTGCCAGCAGCTTAGGCCTTCGGAAGAATGAGCAGTTCTTC. It is translated as CASSLGLRKNEQFF.

The chain employs TRBV6-5 and TRBJ2-2; D gene unclear. The CDR3 is 16 residues long. Germline-derived CDR1 and CDR2 are MNHEY and SVGAGI. V was pared by 0 bases and J by 6 bases, with 14 bases between. The CDR3 DNA sequence: TGTGCCAGCAGTTACTCGACTTTAGTTTGGGCCGGGGAGCTGTTTTTT. Translating gives CASSYSTLVWAGELFF.

The rearrangement uses TRBV4-2 and TRBJ1-1, with 7 bases matching TRBD1. The CDR3 length is 14 residues. V shed 4 bases and J 3 bases; nucleotides not matched to a gene: 5. In germline, CDR1 is LGHNA, CDR2 YNFKEQ. CDR3 sequence reads: CASSLRTGDTEAFF. CDR3 DNA sequence: TGTGCCAGCAGCCTAAGAACAGGGGACACTGAAGCTTTCTTT.

This clone was found once. This chain links TRBV27 with TRBJ1-6; TRBD1 aligns across 8 bases. Germline V gene data show CDR1 as MNHEY and CDR2 as SMNVEV (reference sequence). CDR3 size: 17 residues. V trimming: 5 bases; J trimming: 5 bases; junction bases outside the gene matches: 11. The CDR3 DNA follows: TGTGCCAGCAGTCCTCTCCGGACAGGGTGGCATAATTCACCCCTCCACTTT. It translates to CASSPLRTGWHNSPLHF.